A selection of T cell receptor beta chains follows, all from one sample in a study of T cells in localized non-small cell lung cancer. TCRdb's copy holds only in-frame clones and misses some; the assay was immunoSEQ multiplex PCR. The sample contains fewer than 40,000 clones, 80% to 90% of which appear only once. The starting material was peripheral blood, obtained before any cancer treatment. Receptors were obtained from an older male donor with stage III lung adenocarcinoma. Each CDR3 is given with its conserved first and last residue. Each record gives: CDR3 DNA, CDR3 protein, V gene, clone size, J gene, D gene. The D gene is left open where the match is weak. Clone size is given for some rows only: seen once, a few or many times, or a class if the clone is expanded.

TGCAGCGGAGCAGGGACCGCGGAGACCCAGTACTTC CSGAGTAETQYF TRBV29-1 few TRBJ2-5 -
TGTGCCAGCAGTTACTCTCTGGGCACCTACAATGAGCAGTTCTTC CASSYSLGTYNEQFF TRBV6-6 - TRBJ2-1 -
TGTGCCAGCAGCGACCACGGGGGGTACTACGAGCAGTACTTC CASSDHGGYYEQYF TRBV2 - TRBJ2-7 TRBD2
TGTGCCTCAGGGACGCTGTCCTACGAGCAGTACTTC CASGTLSYEQYF TRBV30 - TRBJ2-7 -
TGTGCCAGCAGCAGATCCTCCTCAGGATACAATGAGCAGTTCTTC CASSRSSSGYNEQFF TRBV5-5 - TRBJ2-1 -
TGTGCCAGCAGCACCCGGACAGGGTGGGACACTGAAGCTTTCTTT CASSTRTGWDTEAFF TRBV7-8 - TRBJ1-1 TRBD1
TGTGCCAGCAGTTACACGGCGCCGGAGGGCTATGGCTACACCTTC CASSYTAPEGYGYTF TRBV6-5 - TRBJ1-2 -
TGTGCCAGCAGTGCGGTGGGCGGGAGGGTAAATGAGCAGTTCTTC CASSAVGGRVNEQFF TRBV2 - TRBJ2-1 TRBD2
TGTGCCAGCAGCTTAGCGGGAGGGGTATTCTCTCGGTTGGGCAATGAGCAGTTCTTC CASSLAGGVFSRLGNEQFF TRBV7-6 - TRBJ2-1 TRBD2
TGTGCCAGCAGTTTGGGCCAGGGGATCTCTGAAGCTTTCTTT CASSLGQGISEAFF TRBV28 - TRBJ1-1 -
TGTGCCAGTAGAACAGGGGTCCCGCGAAGCGAGCAGTACTTC CASRTGVPRSEQYF TRBV19 once TRBJ2-7 TRBD1
TGTGCCAGCAGTTACTCCGGGCGAGCCAAAAACATTCAGTACTTC CASSYSGRAKNIQYF TRBV6-5 - TRBJ2-4 -
TGTGCCAGCAGCGCTCCTAGCGCGTACAATGAGCAGTTCTTC CASSAPSAYNEQFF TRBV7-2 - TRBJ2-1 -
TGTGCCTGGAGACTGGCTAGCGGGAGTCGTGAGCAGTTCTTC CAWRLASGSREQFF TRBV30 once TRBJ2-1 TRBD2
TGTGCCAGCTCACCACGCCTGACAGAACGCTCCGGCACCGGGGAGCTGTTTTTT CASSPRLTERSGTGELFF TRBV18 - TRBJ2-2 -
TGTGCCAGCAGTGAGTTTCCAGGGATCTATGGCTACACCTTC CASSEFPGIYGYTF TRBV28 - TRBJ1-2 -
TGTGCCAGCAGTGAATATCGACAGGCCAGGGGGAATGAAAAACTGTTTTTT CASSEYRQARGNEKLFF TRBV25-1 - TRBJ1-4 TRBD1
TGTGCCAGCAGCTCCCCGGCTTTAAGGGATGGCTACACCTTC CASSSPALRDGYTF TRBV11-2 once TRBJ1-2 -
TGTGCCATCAGTGAGTCAGGGAACCTCCTACCTAAAACTGGCTACACCTTC CAISESGNLLPKTGYTF TRBV10-3 - TRBJ1-2 -
TGTGCCAGCACCACGGGACTAGCGGGGCGGGATACGCAGTATTTT CASTTGLAGRDTQYF TRBV6-5 - TRBJ2-3 TRBD2
TGTGCCAGTAGCCGTACCCCGGGACTAGCGGGAGGTGGGGCCAACGTCCTGACTTTC CASSRTPGLAGGGANVLTF TRBV19 - TRBJ2-6 TRBD2
TGTGCCAGCAGCAAAAGTGGGACAGGGGTGAACACTGAAGCTTTCTTT CASSKSGTGVNTEAFF TRBV21-1 - TRBJ1-1 -
TGTGCCAGCAGCCGGGACGGAAGAAGCACAGATACGCAGTATTTT CASSRDGRSTDTQYF TRBV6-6 - TRBJ2-3 -
TGCAGCGTTGACGGTGCGGGAGCGGACAATGAGCAGTTCTTC CSVDGAGADNEQFF TRBV29-1 - TRBJ2-1 TRBD2
TGTGCCAGCAGTGTCAGACGACAGAACTCTGAGGCTTTCTTT CASSVRRQNSEAFF TRBV2 - TRBJ1-1 -
TGTGCCAGCAGCTTATATCAGGGGGAGGCGCAGTACTTC CASSLYQGEAQYF TRBV7-9 - TRBJ2-7 -
TGTGCCAGCAGCCCACGCCCGGTCACAGATACGCAGTATTTT CASSPRPVTDTQYF TRBV11-2 - TRBJ2-3 -
TGTGCCAGCGGTACTTTAACCGGAAACTATGGCTACACCTTC CASGTLTGNYGYTF TRBV27 few TRBJ1-2 -
TGTGCCAGCAGTTACTCGCCGGGACTAGCGCTCTACGAGCAGTACTTC CASSYSPGLALYEQYF TRBV6-5 once TRBJ2-7 TRBD2
TGTGCCAGCAGTGAACAGAACGGCGGGAAAGAGACCCAGTACTTC CASSEQNGGKETQYF TRBV6-1 - TRBJ2-5 -
TGTGCCAGCAGCGGACAGCTCAATCAGCCCCAGCATTTT CASSGQLNQPQHF TRBV6-4 - TRBJ1-5 -
TGCAGCGTTGGAGGTCCGGGGGAGACCCAGTACTTC CSVGGPGETQYF TRBV29-1 - TRBJ2-5 -
TGCGCCAGCAGCTTGCTGCCTAGGAGGGAGCAGTACTTC CASSLLPRREQYF TRBV5-1 - TRBJ2-7 -
TGCGCCAGCAGCTCAGGGATCCTCAAAGTCATAACTAGCACAGATACGCAGTATTTT CASSSGILKVITSTDTQYF TRBV5-1 - TRBJ2-3 -
TGCGCCAGCAGCTTGGCTGGGAACTATGGCTACACCTTC CASSLAGNYGYTF TRBV5-1 - TRBJ1-2 -
TGCAGCGTTGAGAGAGGTGCTAGCGGGGGTTCCGGGGAGCTGTTTTTT CSVERGASGGSGELFF TRBV29-1 - TRBJ2-2 TRBD2
TGTGCCAGCAGCTTATTGGGCCCCTACGAGCAGTACTTC CASSLLGPYEQYF TRBV7-2 - TRBJ2-7 -
TGTGCCAGCAAGCAACAGAATTCACTCAATGAGCAGTTCTTC CASKQQNSLNEQFF TRBV6-4 - TRBJ2-1 -
TGTGCCTGGAGCGCTGCGGTGGGGGTCACTGAAGCTTTCTTT CAWSAAVGVTEAFF TRBV30 - TRBJ1-1 -
TGTGCCAGCCTTAGAACAGTTTCCTGGGAGCAGTTCTTC CASLRTVSWEQFF TRBV6-1 - TRBJ2-1 -
TGTGCCAGCAGCTTAGATTGGGCCAGCACCGGGGAACTGTTTTTT CASSLDWASTGELFF TRBV11-3 - TRBJ2-2 -
TGCGCCAGCAGCGAGATAGCGGAATACACAGATACGCAGTATTTT CASSEIAEYTDTQYF TRBV5-1 - TRBJ2-3 -
TGTGCCAGCAGCCTTATGACAGGGGAAGCTTTCTTT CASSLMTGEAFF TRBV5-4 - TRBJ1-1 TRBD1
TGTGCCAGCAGCCGCTGGACAGGGGCGAGCAATCAGCCCCAGCATTTT CASSRWTGASNQPQHF TRBV5-6 - TRBJ1-5 TRBD1
TGTGCCAGCAGCTCTCGCAGCCTCACTGAAGCTTTCTTT CASSSRSLTEAFF TRBV11-2 - TRBJ1-1 -
TGTGCCAGCAGTGAAATGGAAGGGACCACAGATACGCAGTATTTT CASSEMEGTTDTQYF TRBV6-1 - TRBJ2-3 -
TGTGCCAGCAGTCCTCTCCTCCTAGCGGGGGGCCGCGATACGCAGTATTTT CASSPLLLAGGRDTQYF TRBV27 - TRBJ2-3 TRBD2
TGTGCCAGCAGCGCCCGCCCGGGCTATTGGCCCCAGCATTTT CASSARPGYWPQHF TRBV7-2 - TRBJ1-5 -
TGTGCCAGCAGTTTAATCCTCAGGGGAAGCTTGAATCAGCCCCAGCATTTT CASSLILRGSLNQPQHF TRBV28 - TRBJ1-5 -
TGCAGTGCCGGGACAGCGAATCAGCCCCAGCATTTT CSAGTANQPQHF TRBV29-1 - TRBJ1-5 TRBD1
TGTGCCAGCACTACGTCAGAAATCACGCCCCTCCACTTT CASTTSEITPLHF TRBV25-1 - TRBJ1-6 -
TGTGCCAGCAGCCCCATGGGACAGGGTGGAGGCTACACCTTC CASSPMGQGGGYTF TRBV6-5 few TRBJ1-2 TRBD1
TGTGCCAGCAACCTACCAGGGTCGTACGAGCAGTACTTC CASNLPGSYEQYF TRBV28 - TRBJ2-7 -
TGTGCCACCAGCAGAGTTCAACAGAGCTCCTACGAGCAGTACTTC CATSRVQQSSYEQYF TRBV15 - TRBJ2-7 -